This T cell receptor beta chain was sequenced for a study of sequential checkpoint blockade in melanoma (dated by TCRdb to the late 2010s). In terms of the full investigation: In a 1:1 randomization, patients received either first-line nivolumab then ipilimumab (arm A) or ipilimumab then nivolumab (arm B). Maintenance nivolumab was given following each of the two trial sequences. DNA from about 90 melanoma tumor samples collected before treatment underwent TCRbeta immunosequencing. For 20 to 25 patients, matched tumor biopsies were taken both before treatment and at week 13, after single-agent nivolumab (arm A) or ipilimumab (arm B). About 82% of the matched tumor biopsy pairs taken before and after treatment were from the same lesion.

Cut back by 3 bases and 3 bases, the V and J ends lie 16 bases apart. In the germline V gene, CDR1 corresponds to SGHRS and CDR2 to YFSETQ. Its CDR3 holds 16 amino acids, cysteine through phenylalanine. CDR3 DNA only is kept here, 48 bases in frame from base 1. As concerns this clone: The antigen this receptor binds is unknown. Per-base qualities were not stored, and no clone one base away is much larger.

In the paper's terms, the treatment or condition label means: randomized to nivolumab then ipilimumab (arm A) or the reverse (arm B). No trial patient had received prior DNA-damaging chemotherapy. CheckMate 064, a randomized, open-label phase II trial of sequential checkpoint blockade, was the source of the samples, all of which came from patients with melanoma. Tumor TCR sequencing used genomic DNA from formalin-fixed paraffin-embedded (FFPE) tissue samples. Overall results and qualifications from the work: The model for predicting response that combines TCR metrics with mutation burden needs to be validated in larger, independent patient cohorts. Patients with increases in tumor T-cell fraction and clonality by week 13 were approximately 30 times more likely to achieve clinical benefit. Among patients in arm A, the nivolumab-first arm, pretreatment tumor TIL clonality was associated with response (P = .04). Tumor T-cell fraction and clonality were correlated with PD-L1 staining and CD8+ T-cell counts, but not with mutational load. Small sample sizes and reduced statistical power limited the within-arm analyses of tumor T-cell fraction.

The immunoSEQ Assay was used to immunosequence TCRbeta CDR3 regions from genomic DNA. Prior to high-throughput sequencing, genomic DNA was amplified by bias-controlled multiplex PCR. On the authors' methods: To quantify the absolute abundance of each unique TCRbeta CDR3 region, the sequences were collapsed and filtered. Clonality, defined as 1 minus Pielou's evenness, was calculated using only productive rearrangements. Tumor T-cell fraction was computed by normalizing TCRbeta template counts to usable DNA, estimated from several housekeeping genes. A previously published method was used to identify clones whose frequencies were significantly greater in on-treatment samples than in baseline samples. The table was pulled from immuneACCESS by TCRdb, which kept in-frame rearrangements only. Such tables lose some clones; where checked, under half of the loss comes from unresolved V genes, and the rest has no known cause. V, J and clone size reflect that table, while D and trimming were determined from the DNA. Recorded for this sample are about 2,700 clones; roughly 21% of them occurred a single time. The ten top clones hold 16% of the sample.

The rearrangement joined TRBV5-1 to TRBJ2-4; the best D guess is TRBD2, with 5 bases matching. This receptor was obtained from a human donor with melanoma. The starting material was tumor tissue (inferred from file names), obtained from a patient given nivolumab and ipilimumab in sequence. The bases read TGCGCCAGCAGCTGGGCCCTGGGAGTGGGCAAAAACATTCAGTACTTC. Translated, it reads CASSWALGVGKNIQYF.